This is a list of T cell receptor beta chains from one sample in a study of cytomegalovirus exposure and HLA in healthy donors. Sequencing was performed with immunoSEQ multiplex PCR; in TCRdb, only in-frame clones are kept and a portion is missing. This sample carries 65,000 to 95,000 clones, 70% to 80% of them seen once, and the ten largest clones take about 2.3%. The sample consisted of PBMCs. Receptors were obtained from a man between 25 and 39 years old in good health and CMV-seronegative. Each CDR3 is given with its conserved first and last residue. A D gene is named only where the DNA matches it firmly. Clone size appears in some rows only: once, few, many, or a class for an expanded clone.

V gene: TRBV18; J gene: TRBJ2-1; D gene: NA; clone size: NA; CDR3 protein: CASRLRNNEQFF; CDR3 DNA: TGTGCCTCCCGACTCAGAAACAATGAGCAGTTCTTC
V gene: TRBV30; J gene: TRBJ1-5; D gene: NA; clone size: NA; CDR3 protein: CAWNGGGNQPQHF; CDR3 DNA: TGTGCCTGGAACGGAGGCGGCAATCAGCCCCAGCATTTT
V gene: TRBV5-6; J gene: TRBJ1-2; D gene: NA; clone size: NA; CDR3 protein: CASSWGTDRHGYTF; CDR3 DNA: TGTGCCAGCAGCTGGGGAACAGACAGGCATGGCTACACCTTC
V gene: TRBV4-3; J gene: TRBJ2-3; D gene: NA; clone size: NA; CDR3 protein: CASSPLRSNSPDTQYF; CDR3 DNA: TGCGCCAGCAGCCCGCTTAGGTCCAACAGCCCAGATACGCAGTATTTT
V gene: TRBV19; J gene: TRBJ2-7; D gene: TRBD1; clone size: NA; CDR3 protein: CASSDQDRAISEQYF; CDR3 DNA: TGTGCCAGTAGTGACCAGGACAGGGCAATTAGCGAGCAGTACTTC
V gene: TRBV15; J gene: TRBJ1-2; D gene: NA; clone size: NA; CDR3 protein: CATSKGEGGYNYGYPF; CDR3 DNA: TGTGCCACCAGCAAAGGGGAGGGGGGCTACAACTATGGCTACCCCTTC
V gene: TRBV27; J gene: TRBJ1-2; D gene: TRBD1; clone size: NA; CDR3 protein: CASSITQGAVGGYTF; CDR3 DNA: TGTGCCAGCAGTATAACTCAGGGGGCAGTGGGTGGCTACACCTTC
V gene: TRBV29-1; J gene: TRBJ1-1; D gene: TRBD1; clone size: NA; CDR3 protein: CSGITGEKYTEAFF; CDR3 DNA: TGCAGCGGTATTACAGGGGAAAAGTACACTGAAGCTTTCTTT
V gene: TRBV12-5; J gene: TRBJ2-3; D gene: TRBD1; clone size: once; CDR3 protein: CASGGQASTDTQYF; CDR3 DNA: TGTGCTAGTGGGGGACAGGCGAGCACAGATACGCAGTATTTT
V gene: TRBV27; J gene: TRBJ2-7; D gene: TRBD1; clone size: NA; CDR3 protein: CASRMTGEEYEQYF; CDR3 DNA: TGTGCCAGCAGGATGACAGGGGAAGAGTACGAGCAGTACTTC
V gene: TRBV14; J gene: TRBJ2-7; D gene: NA; clone size: NA; CDR3 protein: CASSQGNKGWSSYEQYF; CDR3 DNA: TGTGCCAGCAGCCAAGGAAACAAAGGATGGAGCTCCTACGAGCAGTACTTC
V gene: TRBV5-1; J gene: TRBJ2-7; D gene: NA; clone size: once; CDR3 protein: CASSLAVGGWYEQYF; CDR3 DNA: TGCGCCAGCAGCTTGGCCGTGGGGGGATGGTACGAGCAGTACTTC
V gene: TRBV5-4; J gene: TRBJ1-1; D gene: TRBD1; clone size: NA; CDR3 protein: CASRQDRVNTEAFF; CDR3 DNA: TGTGCCAGCAGACAAGACAGGGTCAACACTGAAGCTTTCTTT
V gene: TRBV6-5; J gene: TRBJ1-6; D gene: NA; clone size: NA; CDR3 protein: CASSWDTSSYNSPLHF; CDR3 DNA: TGTGCCAGCAGTTGGGACACTAGCTCCTATAATTCACCCCTCCACTTT
V gene: TRBV19; J gene: TRBJ1-2; D gene: NA; clone size: NA; CDR3 protein: CASRISPGNNYGYTF; CDR3 DNA: TGTGCCAGTAGAATTTCCCCAGGGAATAACTATGGCTACACCTTC
V gene: TRBV15; J gene: TRBJ2-2; D gene: NA; clone size: NA; CDR3 protein: CATSRGMALRANTGELFF; CDR3 DNA: TGTGCCACCAGCAGAGGAATGGCACTCCGGGCGAACACCGGGGAGCTGTTTTTT
V gene: TRBV30; J gene: TRBJ1-2; D gene: NA; clone size: NA; CDR3 protein: CAWSVAGNYGYTF; CDR3 DNA: TGTGCCTGGAGTGTTGCCGGGAACTATGGCTACACCTTC
V gene: TRBV10-3; J gene: TRBJ2-7; D gene: TRBD1; clone size: NA; CDR3 protein: CAISKGTENEQYF; CDR3 DNA: TGTGCCATCAGTAAGGGGACAGAGAACGAGCAGTACTTC
V gene: TRBV11-2; J gene: TRBJ2-1; D gene: NA; clone size: NA; CDR3 protein: CASSHRDEQFF; CDR3 DNA: TGTGCCAGCAGCCACCGAGATGAGCAGTTCTTC
V gene: TRBV5-1; J gene: TRBJ2-7; D gene: TRBD1; clone size: NA; CDR3 protein: CASSSLGTGGRSEQYF; CDR3 DNA: TGCGCCAGCAGCTCTTTAGGGACAGGGGGAAGGAGCGAGCAGTACTTC
V gene: TRBV27; J gene: TRBJ2-5; D gene: TRBD1; clone size: NA; CDR3 protein: CASSFYRGQETQYF; CDR3 DNA: TGTGCCAGCAGTTTTTACAGGGGCCAAGAGACCCAGTACTTC
V gene: TRBV27; J gene: TRBJ1-2; D gene: TRBD1; clone size: NA; CDR3 protein: CASSLRTGVANGYTF; CDR3 DNA: TGTGCCAGCAGTTTAAGGACAGGGGTTGCGAATGGCTACACCTTC
V gene: TRBV4-1; J gene: TRBJ2-1; D gene: TRBD2; clone size: NA; CDR3 protein: CASSQVPPSGSGNEQFF; CDR3 DNA: TGCGCCAGCAGCCAAGTACCTCCTAGCGGGAGTGGGAATGAGCAGTTCTTC
V gene: TRBV19; J gene: TRBJ1-5; D gene: NA; clone size: few; CDR3 protein: CASTGSSYQPQHF; CDR3 DNA: TGTGCCAGTACAGGATCCTCATACCAGCCCCAGCATTTT
V gene: TRBV6-5; J gene: TRBJ1-2; D gene: NA; clone size: NA; CDR3 protein: CASRGGGYGYTF; CDR3 DNA: TGTGCCAGCAGGGGTGGAGGGTATGGCTACACCTTC
V gene: TRBV28; J gene: TRBJ2-7; D gene: NA; clone size: NA; CDR3 protein: CASVAGAWSEQYF; CDR3 DNA: TGTGCCAGCGTGGCGGGGGCTTGGAGCGAGCAGTACTTC
V gene: TRBV2; J gene: TRBJ2-1; D gene: NA; clone size: NA; CDR3 protein: CASRGNREKTFF; CDR3 DNA: TGTGCCAGCAGGGGAAACAGGGAAAAGACGTTCTTC